The 23 T cell receptor beta chains listed next were all sequenced from one sample in a study of blood T cells in healthy people across ages. Primed by a sample-barcoded 5' primer and a J-beta primer mix, a second PCR proceeded for 7 to 11 cycles. TCRdb analysed the 5' RACE reads with MiXCR anew, one entry per CDR3 protein. Of 800,000 to 950,000 distinct CDR3 sequences listed, about 28% were seen once; the top ten hold roughly a tenth. This same sample was also taken into another study, of T cells of mothers and their children.

What was sequenced was blood. The source of these receptors is a middle-aged woman in good health.

The chain links TRBV27 to TRBJ1-4; TRBD1 agrees at 8 bases. V lost 6 bases, J lost 4 bases, and 13 bases stayed unmatched. The CDR3 covers 17 residues. From germline, CDR1 is MNHEY and CDR2 SMNVEV (reference sequence). The CDR3 sequence is CASRKGTGSLNNEKLFF. The DNA of the CDR3 is TGTGCCAGCAGGAAAGGGACAGGCTCTTTAAATAATGAAAAACTGTTTTTT. The full variable domain, rest sourced from reference TRBV27 and TRBJ1-4, is EAQVTQNPRYLITVTGKKLTVTCSQNMNHEYMSWYRQDPGLGLRQIYYSMNVEVTDKGDVPEGYKVSRKEKRNFPLILESPSPNQTSLYFCASRKGTGSLNNEKLFFGSGTQLSVL.

The table lists this clonotype with a few counts. The chain couples TRBV12-3 or TRBV12-4 to TRBJ2-3; a possible D gene is TRBD2 (6 bases). V shed 2 bases and J shed 5 bases, with 14 bases lying between them. The CDR3 totals 15 residues. CDR3 nucleotide sequence: TGTGCCAGCAGTTTACCCGGGACTGGACGAGATACGCAGTATTTT. It yields the protein CASSLPGTGRDTQYF.

This rearrangement joins TRBV4-1 to TRBJ1-2, with D tentatively TRBD1 (6 bases). The germline V gene encodes CDR1 MGHRA and CDR2 YSYEKL. Trimming left V 3 bases short and J 7 bases short, with 24 bases between. The length of the CDR3 is 17 residues. The CDR3, as DNA: TGCGCCAGCAGCCACTACCGTAACCGGGACAAGGGTAGTGGCTACACCTTC. Its translation is CASSHYRNRDKGSGYTF.

This clonotype was counted a few times. The chain links TRBV7-3 to TRBJ2-1; 14 positions agree with TRBD2. With 5 bases clipped from V and 4 bases from J, the junction kept 10 bases outside the gene matches. The CDR3 is made up of 18 amino acids. Germline V lookup: CDR1 SGHTA, CDR2 FQGTGA. The CDR3 region is CASSIKTSGGGIYNEQFF. DNA of the CDR3: TGTGCCAGCAGCATAAAGACTAGCGGGGGGGGGATTTACAATGAGCAGTTCTTC. Filled out from reference TRBV7-3 and TRBJ2-1, the complete variable domain reads GAGVSQTPSNKVTEKGKYVELRCDPISGHTALYWYRQSLGQGPEFLIYFQGTGAADDSGLPNDRFFAVRPEGSVSTLKIQRTERGDSAVYLCASSIKTSGGGIYNEQFFGPGTRLTVL.

This clonotype was seen ten or more times. This sequence joins TRBV9 and TRBJ2-5; TRBD2 agrees at 8 bases. The CDR3 spans 14 residues. The V and J ends lost 0 bases and 5 bases, in that order; junction bases with no gene match: 3. Germline loops: CDR1 SGDLS, CDR2 YYNGEE. CDR3: CASSVDTGGETQYF. The DNA of the CDR3 is TGTGCCAGCAGCGTAGACACGGGGGGGGAGACCCAGTACTTC.

This clonotype was detected only a few times. The chain is built from TRBV7-2 and TRBJ2-5; 11 bases align to TRBD2. CDR1 is SGHTA and CDR2 is FQGNSA in the germline V gene. The CDR3 sequence is 15 residues long. V dropped 3 bases and J dropped 2; count of bases not matched to a gene: 2. The DNA for the CDR3 is TGTGCCAGCAGCTTTCTAGCGGGGGGACAAGAGACCCAGTACTTC. It translates to CASSFLAGGQETQYF.

The gene calls are TRBV20-1 and TRBJ1-6; TRBD1 might be the D (6 bases). Trimming shortened V by 6 bases and J by 6 bases, and 12 bases separated the two germline ends. This CDR3 has 13 amino acids. From germline, CDR1 is DFQATT and CDR2 SNEGSKA (reference sequence). The CDR3 DNA follows: TGCAGTGCCACACAGGGTAGTAATTCACCCCTCCACTTT. Protein sequence: CSATQGSNSPLHF.

The V gene is TRBV20-1, the J gene TRBJ2-5; 7 bases line up with TRBD1. The J call may be faulty, since TRBJ2-7 better matches the DNA end. The CDR3 has 15 residues. The germline V gene has CDR1 DFQATT and CDR2 SNEGSKA (reference sequence). The CDR3 sequence is CSARDREGTVHEQYF. In DNA form, the CDR3 reads TGCAGTGCTAGAGATAGAGAGGGGACAGTCCACGAGCAGTACTTC.

This clonotype was observed a few times. V and J are TRBV20-1 and TRBJ1-4, with a tentative D call TRBD1 (5 bases). The CDR3 contains 13 residues. Germline V gene data show CDR1 as DFQATT and CDR2 as SNEGSKA (reference sequence). V lost 3 bases, J lost 0 bases, and 5 bases lay in between. The CDR3 here is CSARTATNEKLFF. CDR3 sequence (DNA): TGCAGTGCTAGGACAGCAACTAATGAAAAACTGTTTTTT.

V and J are TRBV29-1 and TRBJ2-3, with D hard to call. The CDR3 spans 14 residues. CDR1 and CDR2 (germline): SQVTM, ANQGSEA. V lost 4 bases, J lost 0 bases, and 11 bases lay in between. The CDR3 loop reads CSVATVSSTDTQYF. The CDR3 nucleotides read TGCAGCGTTGCCACAGTCTCTAGCACAGATACGCAGTATTTT.

The rearrangement links TRBV12-3 or TRBV12-4 to TRBJ2-5, with 7 bases that match TRBD2. This CDR3 contains 15 residues. The ends lost 5 bases at V and 9 bases at J; junction bases unmatched: 15. Here the CDR3 reads CASSTRGRGIAPQYF. The CDR3 DNA reads TGTGCCAGCAGTACCCGGGGGAGGGGCATTGCCCCCCAGTACTTC.

This chain links TRBV9 with TRBJ2-4, with 11 bases lining up with TRBD2. The V and J ends lost 4 bases and 13 bases, in that order; junction bases with no gene match: 10. CDR1 and CDR2 from the germline V gene are SGDLS and YYNGEE. CDR3 size: 14 residues. The CDR3 coding sequence is TGTGCCAGCAGCTTCTCGACTAGCGGGACAGAGCAGTACTTC. Its protein is CASSFSTSGTEQYF.

This sequence joins TRBV6-5 and TRBJ2-7; D is uncertain. TRBJ2-4 explains the end of the DNA better; the J call may be wrong. CDR3 length: 13 residues. Germline V gives CDR1 MNHEY, CDR2 SVGAGI. The CDR3 loop reads CASSYKQRNIQYF. In nucleotides, the CDR3 is TGTGCCAGCAGTTACAAGCAGAGAAACATTCAGTACTTC.

Concerning this clonotype itself: One end of the junction does not line up with germline, which may come from a read error. The chain has TRBV12-3 or TRBV12-4 and TRBJ2-4, with 7 bases that match TRBD1. The CDR3 totals 16 residues. Here the CDR3 reads CASSLAGTEGLDIRYF. The CDR3 bases are TGTGCCAGCAGTTTAGCAGGGACAGAGGGGTTGGACATTCGGTACTTC.

This clonotype has a handful of counts. CDR3 region: CATSRDRTDYGYTF. CDR3 coding DNA: TGTGCCACCAGCAGAGACAGGACAGACTATGGCTACACCTTC. V gene TRBV15 combines with J gene TRBJ1-2, with a tentative D call TRBD1 (6 bases). The CDR3 totals 14 residues. CDR1 is LNHNV, CDR2 YYDKDF, per germline (reference sequence). V dropped 0 bases and J dropped 3 bases, with 8 bases sitting between them.

The chain joins TRBV5-1 to TRBJ2-7; a weak D match, TRBD1 (5 bases). This CDR3 contains 15 residues. From germline, CDR1 is SGHRS and CDR2 YFSETQ. Trimming took off 0 bases at V and 0 bases at J, with 10 bases between the two ends. The CDR3, as DNA: TGCGCCAGCAGCTTGGAGTCAGGGCCCTCCTACGAGCAGTACTTC. Translating it yields CASSLESGPSYEQYF.

This clonotype was seen only a few times. CDR3 residues: CASSSGRGGGPEAFF. The DNA of the CDR3 is TGTGCCAGCAGCTCGGGCCGGGGTGGGGGCCCTGAAGCTTTCTTT. The V gene is TRBV11-2, the J gene TRBJ1-1; weak D call: TRBD1 (6 bases). This CDR3 has 15 residues. Per the germline V gene, CDR1 is SGHAT and CDR2 is FQNNGV. The V gene lost 4 bases and the J gene lost 6 bases, with 18 bases spanning the gap.

There are a few counts of this clonotype. The chain links TRBV12-3 or TRBV12-4 to TRBJ2-5; D is ambiguous. The germline V and J ends were trimmed by 1 base and 3 bases, with 9 bases remaining between them. The CDR3 contains 14 residues. The CDR3 here is CASSLGLIEETQYF. In DNA, the CDR3 is TGTGCCAGCAGTTTAGGGCTGATCGAAGAGACCCAGTACTTC.

The chain employs TRBV7-2 and TRBJ1-1; 9 bases map to TRBD1. The CDR3 has 14 residues. J lost 8 bases, V lost 3 bases, and 7 bases had no gene match. Germline V gene sequence: CDR1 SGHTA, CDR2 FQGNSA. In DNA form, the CDR3 reads TGTGCCAGCAGCTTGGGACAGGGTTTCGCCGAAGCTTTCTTT. Amino acid sequence: CASSLGQGFAEAFF.

The V and J genes are TRBV18 and TRBJ1-1, with no clear D. The CDR3 length is 12 residues. CDR1 is KGHSH, CDR2 LQKENI, per germline. V lost 5 bases and J lost 0, with 4 bases in between. The CDR3 nucleotides read TGTGCCAGCTCAAATCTGAACACTGAAGCTTTCTTT. As protein: CASSNLNTEAFF.

The V and J genes are TRBV6-1 and TRBJ2-7; D remains ambiguous. Germline V gives CDR1 MNHNS, CDR2 SASEGT. This CDR3 contains 13 residues. V was shortened by 5 bases and J by 4 bases, with 12 bases between the two germline ends. The CDR3 nucleotides read TGTGCCAGCAGTTCGAATCCGGGTTACGAGCAGTACTTC. This sequence encodes CASSSNPGYEQYF.

This clonotype was counted a few times. This chain links TRBV14 with TRBJ2-3; tentatively, D is TRBD1 (6 bases). CDR1 and CDR2 (germline): SGHDN, FVKESK. The CDR3 length is 16 residues. Between the trimmed V and J ends, which lost 4 bases and 0 bases, there was a span of 14 bases. CDR3 protein: CASSLLGHYSTDTQYF. For the CDR3, the DNA is TGTGCCAGCAGCCTGTTGGGACACTATAGCACAGATACGCAGTATTTT.

The chain employs TRBV9 and TRBJ2-5, with 8 bases matching TRBD2. Trimming at V came to 2 bases and at J to 0 bases, leaving 6 bases not matched to a gene. There are 16 residues in the CDR3. Germline lookup yields CDR1 SGDLS and CDR2 YYNGEE. This CDR3 is CASSVGTRNYQETQYF. In DNA, the CDR3 is TGTGCCAGCAGCGTTGGGACTAGGAACTACCAAGAGACCCAGTACTTC.